This T cell receptor (beta chain) was sequenced in a study of long-term antiretroviral therapy in people with HIV. Study results and limitations: When set beside controls, HIV repertoires had CDR3 length ranges that were narrower.

This clone occurred a few times. No antigen is known for it. Every donor contributed at least one pre-ART and at least two post-ART PBMC samples. Each participant with HIV received care in the United States. The CDR3 is 13 residues long. Trimming pared 2 bases from V and 6 bases from J, leaving 8 bases between. Germline V gives CDR1 MNHEY, CDR2 SMNVEV (reference sequence). Survey-level resolution applied to immunoSEQ assay v3.0. The data were produced by immunoSEQ multiplex PCR, yet TCRdb's version contains in-frame clones alone and is incomplete. Of about 17,000 clones in the sample, roughly four fifths were seen once.

The V gene is TRBV27, the J gene TRBJ2-1; unclear D gene. The receptor's source is a man aged 18 to 30 with HIV. The material sequenced was unsorted PBMCs, taken 0.3 years after starting antiretroviral therapy. In DNA, the CDR3 is TGTGCCAGCAGTTTAGGTAGTGTCAATGAGCAGTTCTTC. Translated, it gives CASSLGSVNEQFF.